This entry features one T cell receptor (beta chain) sequence. PCR primers comprised 60 Vbeta and 13 Jbeta primers. The repertoire was sequenced with immunoSEQ multiplex PCR; TCRdb's copy has only in-frame clones and lacks some. This table has about 160,000 clones, roughly 79% appearing once. Per the germline V gene, CDR1 is SNHLY and CDR2 is FYNNEI. The V gene lost 3 bases and the J gene lost 0 bases, with 6 bases spanning the gap. This CDR3 contains 15 residues. The data were taken from a study of cytomegalovirus exposure and HLA in healthy donors. At collection, donors were nominally healthy, but unrecorded immune exposures were probable.

The rearrangement uses TRBV2 and TRBJ2-6; possible D gene TRBD2, 5 bases. The sequenced sample consisted of PBMCs. This TCR was recovered from a woman in her forties or fifties in good health and CMV-seropositive. CDR3 DNA: TGTGCCAGCAGTGATGGGAGCTCTGGGGCCAACGTCCTGACTTTC. Translated: CASSDGSSGANVLTF. Full variable domain (missing parts from reference TRBV2 and TRBJ2-6): EPEVTQTPSHQVTQMGQEVILRCVPISNHLYFYWYRQILGQKVEFLVSFYNNEISEKSEIFDDQFSVERPDGSNFTLKIRSTKLEDSAMYFCASSDGSSGANVLTFGAGSRLTVL.